This T cell receptor beta chain was documented in a study of T cells in tuberculosis. Findings and limits, study-wide: Shorter CDR3-alpha in active tuberculosis partly drove smaller distances. Cases with active tuberculosis were adults, while controls were adolescents.

The protocol was immunoSEQ multiplex PCR, while the TCRdb copy is restricted to in-frame clones and leaves out a portion. The sample lists fewer than 40,000 clones, approximately 93% occurring once. On this clone: Its antigen remains unknown.

The CDR3 runs 12 residues. V was pared by 6 bases and J by 6 bases, with 4 bases of the junction left unmatched. Germline values: CDR1 KGHSH, CDR2 LQKENI. This clonotype originated in a donor between 5 and 29 years old with latent tuberculosis or without tuberculosis infection. Sequencing input: PBMCs. The chain couples TRBV18 to TRBJ2-7; 8 nucleotides line up with TRBD1. DNA of the CDR3: TGTGCCAGCTCGCGACAGGGGCCCGAGCAGTACTTC. Residues: CASSRQGPEQYF.